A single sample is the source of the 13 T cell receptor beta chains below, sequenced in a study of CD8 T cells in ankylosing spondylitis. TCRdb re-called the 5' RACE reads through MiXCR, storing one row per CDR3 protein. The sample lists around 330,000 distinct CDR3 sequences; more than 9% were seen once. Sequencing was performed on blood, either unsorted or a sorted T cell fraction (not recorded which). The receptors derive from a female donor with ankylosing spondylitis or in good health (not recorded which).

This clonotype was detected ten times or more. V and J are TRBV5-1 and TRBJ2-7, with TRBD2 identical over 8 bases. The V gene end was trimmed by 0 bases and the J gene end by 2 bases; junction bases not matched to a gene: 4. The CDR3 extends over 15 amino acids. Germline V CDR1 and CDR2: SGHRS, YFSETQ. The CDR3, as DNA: TGCGCCAGCAGCTTGGCCCAGGGACTAGCCTACGAGCAGTACTTC. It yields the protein CASSLAQGLAYEQYF.

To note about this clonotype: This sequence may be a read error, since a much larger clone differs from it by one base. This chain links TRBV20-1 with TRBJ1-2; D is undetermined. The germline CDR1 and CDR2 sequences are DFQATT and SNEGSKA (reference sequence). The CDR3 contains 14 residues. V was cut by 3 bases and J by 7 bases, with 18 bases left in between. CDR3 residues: CSASAQTYTIGYTF. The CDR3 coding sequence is TGCAGTGCTAGTGCGCAGACTTATACCATTGGCTACACCTTC.

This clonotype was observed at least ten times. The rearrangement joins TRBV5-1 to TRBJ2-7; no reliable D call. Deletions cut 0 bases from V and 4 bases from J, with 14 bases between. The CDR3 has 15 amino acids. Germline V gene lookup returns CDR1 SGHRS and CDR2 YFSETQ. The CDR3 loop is CASSLGFSIQYEQYF. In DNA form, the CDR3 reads TGCGCCAGCAGCTTGGGTTTCTCGATACAATACGAGCAGTACTTC.

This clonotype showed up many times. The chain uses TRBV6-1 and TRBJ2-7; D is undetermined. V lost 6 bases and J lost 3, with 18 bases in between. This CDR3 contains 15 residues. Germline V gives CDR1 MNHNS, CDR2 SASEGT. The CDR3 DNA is TGTGCCAGCAGGGATCCGCGGCAGTTCGGCTACGAGCAGTACTTC. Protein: CASRDPRQFGYEQYF.

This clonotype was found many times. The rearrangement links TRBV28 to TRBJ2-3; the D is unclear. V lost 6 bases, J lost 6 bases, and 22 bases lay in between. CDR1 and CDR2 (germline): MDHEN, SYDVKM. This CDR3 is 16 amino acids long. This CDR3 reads CASSNPLGEMIDTQYF. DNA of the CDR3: TGTGCCAGCAGCAACCCGCTTGGGGAAATGATTGATACGCAGTATTTT.

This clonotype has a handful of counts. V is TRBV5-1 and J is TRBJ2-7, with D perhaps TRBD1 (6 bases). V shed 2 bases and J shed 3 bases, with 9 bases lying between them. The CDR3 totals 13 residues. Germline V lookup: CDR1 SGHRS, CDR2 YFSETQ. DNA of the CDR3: TGCGCCAGCAGCTTTTCACAGGGCTACGAGCAGTACTTC. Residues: CASSFSQGYEQYF.

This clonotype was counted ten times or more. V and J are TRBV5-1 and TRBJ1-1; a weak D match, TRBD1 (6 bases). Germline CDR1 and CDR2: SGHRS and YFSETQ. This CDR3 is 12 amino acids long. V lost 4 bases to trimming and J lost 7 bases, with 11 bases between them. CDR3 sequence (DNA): TGCGCCAGCAGCCTAAACAGGGTTGAAGCTTTCTTT. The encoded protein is CASSLNRVEAFF. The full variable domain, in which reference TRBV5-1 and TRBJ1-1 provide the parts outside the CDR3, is KAGVTQTPRYLIKTRGQQVTLSCSPISGHRSVSWYQQTPGQGLQFLFEYFSETQRNKGNFPGRFSGRQFSNSRSEMNVSTLELGDSALYLCASSLNRVEAFFGQGTRLTVV.

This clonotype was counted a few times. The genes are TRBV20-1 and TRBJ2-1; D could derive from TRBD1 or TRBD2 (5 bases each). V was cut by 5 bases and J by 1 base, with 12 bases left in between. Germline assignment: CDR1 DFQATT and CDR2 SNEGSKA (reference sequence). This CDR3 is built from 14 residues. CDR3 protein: CSARGTESYNEQFF. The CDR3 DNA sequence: TGCAGTGCTCGTGGGACGGAATCCTACAATGAGCAGTTCTTC.

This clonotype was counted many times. CDR3 bases: TGCAGCGTGGGACAGGGCGGAAGTGTGCACGAGCAGTACTTC. This translates into CSVGQGGSVHEQYF. The V call is TRBV29-1, the J call TRBJ2-7, with TRBD1 matching over 9 bases. The V gene's germline CDR1 is SQVTM and CDR2 ANQGSEA. The CDR3 spans 14 residues. V was pared by 6 bases and J by 5 bases, with 11 bases of the junction left unmatched.

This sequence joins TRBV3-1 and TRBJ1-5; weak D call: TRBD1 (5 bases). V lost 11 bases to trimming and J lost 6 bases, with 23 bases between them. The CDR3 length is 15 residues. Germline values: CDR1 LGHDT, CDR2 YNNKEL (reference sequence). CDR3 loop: CASCQDPGGGQPQHF. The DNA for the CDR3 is TGTGCCTCCTGCCAAGATCCGGGGGGTGGTCAGCCCCAGCATTTT.

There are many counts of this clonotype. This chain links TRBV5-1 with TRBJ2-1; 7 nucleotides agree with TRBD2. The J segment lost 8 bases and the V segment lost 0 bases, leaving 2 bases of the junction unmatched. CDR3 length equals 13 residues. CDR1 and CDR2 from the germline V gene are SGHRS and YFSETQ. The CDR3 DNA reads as TGCGCCAGCAGCTTGGGCGGACTAGATGAGCAGTTCTTC. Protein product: CASSLGGLDEQFF.

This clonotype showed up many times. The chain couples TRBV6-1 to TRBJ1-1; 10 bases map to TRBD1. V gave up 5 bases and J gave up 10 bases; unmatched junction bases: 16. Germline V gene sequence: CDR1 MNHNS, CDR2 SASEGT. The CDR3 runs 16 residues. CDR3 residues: CASSPPLTGGESLAFF. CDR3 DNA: TGTGCCAGCAGTCCCCCTTTGACAGGGGGCGAGTCATTAGCTTTCTTT.

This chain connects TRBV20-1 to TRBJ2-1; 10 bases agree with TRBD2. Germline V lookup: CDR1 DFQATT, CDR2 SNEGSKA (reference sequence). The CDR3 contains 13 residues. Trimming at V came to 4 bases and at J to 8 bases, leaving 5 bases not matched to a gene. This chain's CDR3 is CSATSGSGDEQFF. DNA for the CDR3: TGCAGTGCTACTAGCGGGAGCGGGGATGAGCAGTTCTTC.